This TCR beta chain was sequenced for a study of cytomegalovirus exposure and HLA in healthy donors. The study, taken as a whole, reports: Later, an analysis found that TCR clusters from the first cohort tended to co-occur in the 120 or so validation repertoires.

Germline CDR1 is SGHRS and CDR2 is YFSETQ. The V and J ends lost 2 bases and 1 base respectively, with 9 bases between them. The CDR3 has 15 amino acids. In regard to this clone: The antigen is unknown.

Sequencing was performed with immunoSEQ multiplex PCR; in TCRdb, only in-frame clones are kept and a portion is missing. The sample lists some 350,000 clones; roughly 87% were seen once. The clonotype comes from a woman under 40 in good health and CMV-seropositive. This chain joins TRBV5-1 and TRBJ2-2; TRBD2 is a possible D gene (5 bases). Sequenced sample: PBMCs. CDR3 residues: CASSFRTQNTGELFF. CDR3 nucleotide sequence: TGCGCCAGCAGCTTCAGGACTCAGAACACCGGGGAGCTGTTTTTT.